The 30 T cell receptor beta chains reported below all come from one sample, sequenced in a study of T-cell reconstitution after alpha-beta-depleted transplantation in children. For TCRbeta, the library was prepared with unique molecular identifiers. TCRdb re-derived calls from the PCR reads in MiXCR, one entry per CDR3 protein. This table has about 610,000 distinct CDR3 sequences, over 9.5% appearing once. Sequenced material: PBMCs from the stem cell graft donor, taken from the stem cell graft. The receptors come from a human donor who donated a stem cell graft to a child with acute myeloid leukemia.

At least ten counts were recorded for this clonotype. The chain carries TRBV29-1 and TRBJ2-3, with 13 positions matching TRBD2. V lost 5 bases and J lost 7; bases outside the gene matches: 15. Germline-derived CDR1 and CDR2 are SQVTM and ANQGSEA. CDR3 length equals 17 residues. CDR3 bases: TGCAGCGTTAGACTAGCGGGAGGCACCGGGGATACGTATACGCAGTATTTT. This sequence encodes CSVRLAGGTGDTYTQYF.

This clonotype was recorded many times. V and J are TRBV29-1 and TRBJ2-7; TRBD2 agrees at 7 bases. This CDR3 has 13 residues. From germline, CDR1 is SQVTM and CDR2 ANQGSEA. The junction had 10 bases not matched to a gene; V was cut back by 2 bases and J by 9 bases. The CDR3 DNA reads as TGCAGCGTTGAACCTGGGAGGGGTCGTGTGCAGTACTTC. Protein product: CSVEPGRGRVQYF.

This sequence joins TRBV29-1 and TRBJ2-7, with a possible D match to TRBD2 (5 bases). The length of the CDR3 is 14 residues. V gave up 3 bases and J gave up 0 bases, with 12 bases separating them. Per the germline V gene, CDR1 is SQVTM and CDR2 is ANQGSEA. The CDR3 reads CSVEGSGSSYEQYF. CDR3 bases: TGCAGCGTTGAGGGAAGTGGGAGCTCCTACGAGCAGTACTTC.

This clonotype was observed a single time. V gene TRBV3-1 combines with J gene TRBJ2-7; either TRBD1 or TRBD2 may supply D (5 bases each). The CDR3 runs 13 residues. Looked up from germline, CDR1 is LGHDT and CDR2 is YNNKEL (reference sequence). Trimming removed 7 bases at V and 6 bases at J, with 16 bases between. CDR3 DNA sequence: TGTGCCAGCACTCGAACCGGGACGAGCGAGCAGTACTTC. Its protein is CASTRTGTSEQYF.

The chain links TRBV12-3 or TRBV12-4 to TRBJ2-7; 10 positions agree with TRBD1. CDR3 length: 15 amino acids. V gave up 6 bases and J gave up 3 bases; unmatched junction bases: 8. CDR3 residues: CASRRPGQGRYEQYF. CDR3 nucleotides: TGTGCCAGCAGGCGCCCGGGACAGGGGCGCTACGAGCAGTACTTC.

This rearrangement joins TRBV7-9 to TRBJ2-7; 10 nucleotides match TRBD1. The V and J ends lost 5 bases and 0 bases, in that order; junction bases with no gene match: 10. Germline V CDR1 and CDR2: SEHNR, FQNEAQ (reference sequence). The CDR3 sequence is 17 residues long. For the CDR3, the DNA is TGTGCCAGCAGCGCCGCGACAGGGGGCCCTCTCTCCTACGAGCAGTACTTC. It codes for CASSAATGGPLSYEQYF.

This clonotype showed up many times. The genes are TRBV20-1 and TRBJ2-1; D is perhaps TRBD1 (5 bases). The length of the CDR3 is 12 residues. The V and J ends lost 1 base and 9 bases respectively, with 10 bases between them. Germline lookup yields CDR1 DFQATT and CDR2 SNEGSKA (reference sequence). The CDR3 DNA follows: TGCAGTGCTAGAGCGCGTAGGGGTGAGCAGTTCTTC. Residues: CSARARRGEQFF.

In its sample, this clonotype was seen a few times. The V and J genes are TRBV4-2 and TRBJ2-2, with D tentatively TRBD2 (6 bases). V was pared by 0 bases and J by 6 bases, with 14 bases between. Germline V gene data show CDR1 as LGHNA and CDR2 as YNFKEQ. The CDR3 runs to 16 residues. The CDR3, as DNA: TGTGCCAGCAGCCAAGATCCGGCGGGAAGAGCCGGGGAGCTGTTTTTT. It specifies CASSQDPAGRAGELFF.

This clonotype was observed once. The chain recombines TRBV12-3 or TRBV12-4 with TRBJ1-5, with a tentative D call TRBD1 (6 bases). The CDR3 loop spans 18 amino acids. The DNA for the CDR3 is TGTACCCGCTGTCAAATATACAGGGCGGCTGGGGTGGATCAGCCCCAGCATTTT. Amino acids: CTRCQIYRAAGVDQPQHF.

The table lists this clonotype with many counts. The chain uses TRBV6-1 and TRBJ1-1, with 8 nucleotides matching TRBD1. The CDR3 has 14 residues. Trimming took 5 bases from V and 7 from J; bases not matched to a gene: 9. Per germline, CDR1 MNHNS and CDR2 SASEGT. The CDR3 DNA follows: TGTGCCAGCAGTAAAACAGGGGGAGGACATGAAGCTTTCTTT. Translation gives CASSKTGGGHEAFF.

This clonotype was counted many times. V is TRBV28 and J is TRBJ2-7; D unclear. V was clipped by 3 bases and J by 0 bases, with 12 bases between them. The CDR3 is 15 residues long. Per the germline V gene, CDR1 is MDHEN and CDR2 is SYDVKM. The chain's CDR3 is CASSFTPPGSYEQYF. The CDR3 coding sequence is TGTGCCAGCAGTTTTACACCCCCGGGCTCCTACGAGCAGTACTTC. Complete variable domain (other parts from reference TRBV28 and TRBJ2-7): DVKVTQSSRYLVKRTGEKVFLECVQDMDHENMFWYRQDPGLGLRLIYFSYDVKMKEKGDIPEGYSVSREKKERFSLILESASTNQTSMYLCASSFTPPGSYEQYFGPGTRLTVT.

This clonotype has a count of ten or more. The chain uses TRBV20-1 and TRBJ2-3, with 7 positions matching TRBD2. The germline V gene encodes CDR1 DFQATT and CDR2 SNEGSKA (reference sequence). This CDR3 contains 15 residues. After removal of 0 bases from V and 1 base from J, the junction contained 4 bases not matched to a gene. CDR3 region: CSARDSGRGTDTQYF. CDR3 bases: TGCAGTGCTAGAGATTCTGGGAGGGGCACAGATACGCAGTATTTT.

Ten or more counts support this clonotype. This rearrangement joins TRBV20-1 to TRBJ2-7, with a possible D match to TRBD2 (6 bases). The CDR3 runs to 16 residues. Trimming removed 0 bases from V and 1 base from J, with 16 bases in between. Per the germline V gene, CDR1 is DFQATT and CDR2 is SNEGSKA (reference sequence). CDR3 region: CSARDFGGLGSYEQYF. The DNA of the CDR3 is TGCAGTGCTAGAGATTTCGGGGGTCTGGGGTCCTACGAGCAGTACTTC.

The CDR3 nucleotides read TGTGCCAGCAGTGAAACTAGACTAGCGGGGCCCGGGGAGCTGTTTTTT. Its protein product is CASSETRLAGPGELFF. This sequence joins TRBV25-1 and TRBJ2-2, with 11 bases identical to TRBD2. The CDR3 has 16 amino acids. V gave up 2 bases and J gave up 6 bases; unmatched junction bases: 5. CDR1 MGHDK and CDR2 SYGVNS come from the germline V gene. Combining the CDR3 with reference TRBV25-1 and TRBJ2-2 gives the whole variable domain EADIYQTPRYLVIGTGKKITLECSQTMGHDKMYWYQQDPGMELHLIHYSYGVNSTEKGDLSSESTVSRIRTEHFPLTLESARPSHTSQYLCASSETRLAGPGELFFGEGSRLTVL.

This clonotype has just a few counts. This chain joins TRBV29-1 and TRBJ1-2; unclear D gene. The CDR3 has 15 amino acids. Germline V gene lookup returns CDR1 SQVTM and CDR2 ANQGSEA. Trimming stripped 3 bases from V and 1 base from J, with 15 bases between. CDR3 sequence (DNA): TGCAGCGTTGAGAGGGAATCTAGCGGTAACTATGGCTACACCTTC. It is translated as CSVERESSGNYGYTF.

This clonotype showed up just once. This sequence may be a read error, since a much larger clone differs from it by one base. The V and J genes are TRBV3-1 and TRBJ2-7, with TRBD2 as a possible D gene (6 bases). Trimming took 4 bases from V and 1 from J, leaving 8 bases between them. The CDR3 is made up of 13 amino acids. CDR1 and CDR2 from the germline V gene are LGHDT and YNNKEL (reference sequence). The CDR3: CASSRRESYEQYF. CDR3 DNA sequence: TGTGCCAGCAGCCGCCGGGAGTCCTACGAGCAGTACTTC.

This rearrangement joins TRBV11-2 to TRBJ2-1; D may correspond to TRBD1 or TRBD2 (5 bases each). The CDR3 contains 14 residues. Trimming pared 4 bases from V and 7 bases from J, leaving 14 bases between. CDR1 is SGHAT and CDR2 is FQNNGV in the germline V gene. The CDR3 nucleotides are TGTGCCAGCAGCTCGATGGGACGAAGTAATGAGCAGTTCTTC. The encoded protein is CASSSMGRSNEQFF.

This clonotype was observed a few times. This chain uses TRBV29-1 with TRBJ2-7; 7 bases map to TRBD1. Germline V gives CDR1 SQVTM, CDR2 ANQGSEA. J gave up 1 base and V 8 bases, and 14 bases lay outside the gene matches. CDR3 length: 15 residues. In DNA, the CDR3 is TGCAGCACCAGCGATGGCCCGGGACAGTCCTACGAGCAGTACTTC. It yields the protein CSTSDGPGQSYEQYF.

The J gene is TRBJ2-1, the V gene TRBV27; 10 bases align to TRBD2. Germline V gene lookup returns CDR1 MNHEY and CDR2 SMNVEV (reference sequence). The CDR3 is 15 residues long. With 5 bases clipped from V and 6 bases from J, the junction kept 7 bases outside the gene matches. CDR3 nucleotide sequence: TGTGCCAGCAGTGGGCGGGTAGCGGGAGGCAATGAGCAGTTCTTC. Its translation: CASSGRVAGGNEQFF.

V and J are TRBV29-1 and TRBJ2-3; 7 positions agree with TRBD2. The germline CDR1 and CDR2 sequences are SQVTM and ANQGSEA. The V and J ends lost 3 bases and 9 bases, in that order; junction bases with no gene match: 15. The CDR3 covers 15 residues. The DNA for the CDR3 is TGCAGCGTTGATAGGGAGGCGGGAGTCGGCGGCACGCAGTATTTT. Translated, it gives CSVDREAGVGGTQYF.

This clonotype showed up just a few times. The chain links TRBV20-1 to TRBJ2-3; 7 positions match TRBD2. CDR3 length equals 17 residues. Germline V lookup: CDR1 DFQATT, CDR2 SNEGSKA (reference sequence). CDR3 in amino acids: CCARDLGEGGPPDTQYF. Here the CDR3 DNA reads TGCTGCGCTAGAGATCTTGGAGAGGGAGGGCCGCCAGATACGCAGTATTTT.

The CDR3 region has the DNA TGTGCCAGCAGCGAACAGGGTCGTGATTCACCCCTCCACTTT. It codes for CASSEQGRDSPLHF. This rearrangement joins TRBV9 to TRBJ1-6, with a weak D call TRBD1 (6 bases). The ends were cut back, 3 bases at V and 8 bases at J, with 12 bases in the middle. Germline CDR1 and CDR2: SGDLS and YYNGEE. There are 14 residues in the CDR3.

In its sample, this clonotype was seen many times. V is TRBV7-2 and J is TRBJ2-5; D call uncertain. V was cut by 4 bases and J by 1 base, with 4 bases left in between. The length of the CDR3 is 12 residues. Germline CDR1 is SGHTA and CDR2 is FQGNSA. The CDR3 bases are TGTGCCAGCAGCTCACGCCAAGAGACCCAGTACTTC. It is translated as CASSSRQETQYF.

This clonotype occurred many times. This chain connects TRBV4-3 to TRBJ2-1, with TRBD2 identical over 11 bases. With 4 bases clipped from V and 7 bases from J, the junction kept 6 bases outside the gene matches. The germline V gene has CDR1 LGHNA and CDR2 YSLEER. CDR3 length: 15 amino acids. The CDR3 nucleotides read TGCGCCAGCAGCCCCCTAGCGGGAGGAGGTAATGAGCAGTTCTTC. Protein product: CASSPLAGGGNEQFF.

The CDR3 DNA sequence: TGCGCCAGCAGCTTGGCCGGTTTGGAGGGAGGTCAGCCCCAGCATTTT. It is translated as CASSLAGLEGGQPQHF. The rearrangement links TRBV5-1 to TRBJ1-5, with D unresolved. This CDR3 is 16 amino acids long. Per the germline V gene, CDR1 is SGHRS and CDR2 is YFSETQ. V shed 0 bases and J shed 6 bases, with 16 bases lying between them.

V is TRBV11-1 and J is TRBJ1-1; 12 nucleotides line up with TRBD1. This CDR3 has 20 amino acids. Germline CDR1 reads SGHAT; CDR2 reads FQDESV (reference sequence). J gave up 4 bases and V 4 bases, and 19 bases lay outside the gene matches. The CDR3 reads CASSSGEGGTGGFLGTEAFF. CDR3 DNA sequence: TGTGCCAGCAGCTCGGGCGAGGGAGGGACAGGGGGCTTTTTGGGCACTGAAGCTTTCTTT.

The chain joins TRBV27 to TRBJ1-1; a possible D gene is TRBD1 (5 bases). The CDR3 length is 15 residues. The germline CDR1 and CDR2 sequences are MNHEY and SMNVEV (reference sequence). Trimming shortened V by 6 bases and J by 3 bases, and 17 bases separated the two germline ends. The CDR3 region has the DNA TGTGCCAGCAGCTCCCGTCGCGGGGCGGACACTGAAGCTTTCTTT. It yields the protein CASSSRRGADTEAFF.

This chain connects TRBV5-1 to TRBJ2-1; 9 nucleotides line up with TRBD2. Germline V gene data show CDR1 as SGHRS and CDR2 as YFSETQ. V lost 3 bases, J lost 0 bases, and 16 bases stayed unmatched. CDR3 size: 20 residues. In DNA form, the CDR3 reads TGCGCCAGCAGCTCAACAAGGGAAAGCGGGAGGTTCCCCTCCTACAATGAGCAGTTCTTC. The encoded protein is CASSSTRESGRFPSYNEQFF.

This clonotype showed up just a few times. The chain recombines TRBV29-1 with TRBJ2-5; 16 bases map to TRBD2. This CDR3 spans 14 amino acids. The germline V gene encodes CDR1 SQVTM and CDR2 ANQGSEA. Trimming cost V 7 bases and J 5 bases; bases outside gene matches: 4. CDR3 in DNA: TGCAGCGCCGGGGGACTAGCGGGAGGGGAGACCCAGTACTTC. Translation: CSAGGLAGGETQYF.

This chain joins TRBV28 and TRBJ2-1; perhaps D is TRBD1 or TRBD2 (5 bases each). This CDR3 comprises 14 residues. Trimming removed 5 bases at V and 9 bases at J, with 17 bases between. The germline CDR1 and CDR2 sequences are MDHEN and SYDVKM. The CDR3 sequence is CASSPPTRAGEQFF. CDR3 in DNA: TGTGCCAGCAGTCCCCCGACCAGGGCGGGTGAGCAGTTCTTC.